This T cell receptor beta chain was identified in a study of post-analysis software for immune sequencing data. Study-wide results and limits: A few TRBV segments appeared more often in patients than in controls, and TRBV5-6, TRBV5-1 and TRBV20-1 were among these.

The CDR3 consists of 17 residues. V lost 5 bases, J lost 2 bases, and 9 bases stayed unmatched. As for this clonotype: Its antigen remains unidentified.

The library was made from cDNA and included unique molecular identifiers. TCRdb re-called the PCR reads with MiXCR, one entry per CDR3 protein. Found here are about 810,000 distinct CDR3 sequences, roughly 50% of them singletons; the top ten hold approximately 4.5%. The sample taken for sequencing was blood. The TCR originated in a girl between 5 and 17 years old with multiple sclerosis. J is TRBJ2-1 and V is TRBV12-3 or TRBV12-4, with 10 bases lining up with TRBD2. The CDR3 spells CASSRPAGGNAYNEQFF. The CDR3 DNA follows: TGTGCCAGCAGTCGTCCAGCGGGGGGGAATGCCTACAATGAGCAGTTCTTC.